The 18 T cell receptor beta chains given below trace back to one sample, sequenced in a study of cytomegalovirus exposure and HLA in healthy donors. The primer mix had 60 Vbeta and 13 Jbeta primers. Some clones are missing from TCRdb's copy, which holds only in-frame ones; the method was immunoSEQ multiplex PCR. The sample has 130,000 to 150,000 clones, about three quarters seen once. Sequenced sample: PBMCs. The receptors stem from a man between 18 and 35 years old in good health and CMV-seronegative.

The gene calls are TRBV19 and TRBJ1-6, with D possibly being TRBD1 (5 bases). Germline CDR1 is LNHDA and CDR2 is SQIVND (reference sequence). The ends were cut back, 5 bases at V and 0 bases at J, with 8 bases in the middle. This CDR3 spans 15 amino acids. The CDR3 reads CASSGGVSYNSPLHF. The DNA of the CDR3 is TGTGCCAGTAGTGGGGGGGTCTCCTATAATTCACCCCTCCACTTT.

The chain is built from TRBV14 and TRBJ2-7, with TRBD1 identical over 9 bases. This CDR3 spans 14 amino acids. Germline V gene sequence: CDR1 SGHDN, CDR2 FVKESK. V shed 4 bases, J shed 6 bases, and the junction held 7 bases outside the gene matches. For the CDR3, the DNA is TGTGCCAGCAGCCTACGGGACAGGGCGGGCGAGCAGTACTTC. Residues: CASSLRDRAGEQYF.

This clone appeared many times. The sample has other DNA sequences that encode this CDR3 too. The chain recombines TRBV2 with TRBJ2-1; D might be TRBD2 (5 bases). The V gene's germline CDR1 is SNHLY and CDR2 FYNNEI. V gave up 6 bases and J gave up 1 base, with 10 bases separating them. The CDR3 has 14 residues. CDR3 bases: TGTGCCAGCAGCCGGGATTCTTCCTACAATGAGCAGTTCTTC. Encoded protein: CASSRDSSYNEQFF.

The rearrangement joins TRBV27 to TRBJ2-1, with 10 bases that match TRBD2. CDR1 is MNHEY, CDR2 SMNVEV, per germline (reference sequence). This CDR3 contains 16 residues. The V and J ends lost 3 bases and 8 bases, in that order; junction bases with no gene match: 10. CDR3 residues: CASSFIAGGASDEQFF. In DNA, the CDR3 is TGTGCCAGCAGTTTTATAGCGGGAGGCGCATCGGATGAGCAGTTCTTC.

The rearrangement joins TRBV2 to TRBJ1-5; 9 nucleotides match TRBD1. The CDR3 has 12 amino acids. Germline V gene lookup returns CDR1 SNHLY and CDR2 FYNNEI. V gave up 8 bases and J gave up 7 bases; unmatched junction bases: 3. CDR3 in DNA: TGTGCCAGCGGGACAGGGAACCAGCCCCAGCATTTT. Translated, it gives CASGTGNQPQHF.

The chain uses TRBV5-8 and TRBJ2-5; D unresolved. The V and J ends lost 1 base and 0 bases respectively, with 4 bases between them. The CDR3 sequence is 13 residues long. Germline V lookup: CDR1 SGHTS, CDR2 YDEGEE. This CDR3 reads CASSLYNQETQYF. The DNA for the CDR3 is TGTGCCAGCAGCTTGTACAACCAAGAGACCCAGTACTTC.

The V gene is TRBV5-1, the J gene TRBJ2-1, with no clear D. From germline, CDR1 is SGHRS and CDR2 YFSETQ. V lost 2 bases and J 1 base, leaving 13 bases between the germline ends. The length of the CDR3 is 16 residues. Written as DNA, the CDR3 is TGCGCCAGCAGCTTAGGCCTTATGACATCCTACAATGAGCAGTTCTTC. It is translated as CASSLGLMTSYNEQFF.

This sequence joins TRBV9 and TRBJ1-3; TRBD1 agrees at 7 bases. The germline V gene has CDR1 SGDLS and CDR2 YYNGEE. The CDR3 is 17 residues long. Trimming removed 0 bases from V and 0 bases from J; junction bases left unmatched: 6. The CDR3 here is CASSVVPGGNSGNTIYF. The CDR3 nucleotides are TGTGCCAGCAGCGTAGTCCCAGGGGGAAACTCTGGAAACACCATATATTTT.

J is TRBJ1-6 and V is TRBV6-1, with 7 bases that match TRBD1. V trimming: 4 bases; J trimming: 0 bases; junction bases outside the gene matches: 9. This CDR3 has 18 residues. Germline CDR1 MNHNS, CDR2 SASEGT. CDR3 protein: CASSGYRQGYSYNSPLHF. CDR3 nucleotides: TGTGCCAGCAGTGGTTACCGACAGGGTTACTCCTATAATTCACCCCTCCACTTT.

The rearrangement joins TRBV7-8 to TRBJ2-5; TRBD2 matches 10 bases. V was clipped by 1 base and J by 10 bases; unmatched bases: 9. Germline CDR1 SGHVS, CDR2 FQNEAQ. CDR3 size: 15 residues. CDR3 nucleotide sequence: TGTGCCAGCAGCTTAGAGGAGCGGGGGGGGAGAAACCAGTACTTC. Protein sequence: CASSLEERGGRNQYF.

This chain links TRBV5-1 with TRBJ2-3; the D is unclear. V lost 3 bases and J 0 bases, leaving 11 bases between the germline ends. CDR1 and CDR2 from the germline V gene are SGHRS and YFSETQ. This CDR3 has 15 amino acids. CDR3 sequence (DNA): TGCGCCAGCAGCTACGGAGATACTAGCACAGATACGCAGTATTTT. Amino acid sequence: CASSYGDTSTDTQYF.

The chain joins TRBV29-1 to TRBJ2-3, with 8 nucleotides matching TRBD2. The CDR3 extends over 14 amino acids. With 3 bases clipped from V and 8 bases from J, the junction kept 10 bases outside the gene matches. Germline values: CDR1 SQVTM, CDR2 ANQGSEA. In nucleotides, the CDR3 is TGCAGCGTTGAGCGGGGGGCCGGGCTTGGTACGCAGTATTTT. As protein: CSVERGAGLGTQYF.

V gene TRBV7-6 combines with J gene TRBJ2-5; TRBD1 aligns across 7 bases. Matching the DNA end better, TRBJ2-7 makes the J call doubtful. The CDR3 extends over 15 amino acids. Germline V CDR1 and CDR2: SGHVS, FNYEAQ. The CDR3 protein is CASSSHRGLRYEQYF. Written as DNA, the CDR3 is TGTGCCAGCAGCTCCCACAGGGGCCTTCGCTACGAGCAGTACTTC.

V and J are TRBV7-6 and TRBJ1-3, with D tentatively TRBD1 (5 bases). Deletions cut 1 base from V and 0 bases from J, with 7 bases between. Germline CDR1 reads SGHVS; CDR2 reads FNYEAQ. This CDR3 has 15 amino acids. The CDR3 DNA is TGTGCCAGCAGCTTAGTAGGGGTCTCTGGAAACACCATATATTTT. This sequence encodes CASSLVGVSGNTIYF.

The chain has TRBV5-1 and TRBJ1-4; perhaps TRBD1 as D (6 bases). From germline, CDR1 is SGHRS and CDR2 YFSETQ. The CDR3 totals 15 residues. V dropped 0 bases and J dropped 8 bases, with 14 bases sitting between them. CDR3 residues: CASSLGGRGDEKLFF. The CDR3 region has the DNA TGCGCCAGCAGCTTGGGGGGCAGGGGCGACGAAAAACTGTTTTTT.

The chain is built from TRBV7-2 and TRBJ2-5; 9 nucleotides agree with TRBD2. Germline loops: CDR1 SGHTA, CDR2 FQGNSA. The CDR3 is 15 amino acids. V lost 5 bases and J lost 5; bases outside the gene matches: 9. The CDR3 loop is CASSLVSGSRETQYF. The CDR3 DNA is TGTGCCAGCAGCCTAGTTAGCGGGAGTAGGGAGACCCAGTACTTC. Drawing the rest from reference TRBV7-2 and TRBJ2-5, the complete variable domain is GAGVSQSPSNKVTEKGKDVELRCDPISGHTALYWYRQSLGQGLEFLIYFQGNSAPDKSGLPSDRFSAERTGGSVSTLTIQRTQQEDSAVYLCASSLVSGSRETQYFGPGTRLLVL.

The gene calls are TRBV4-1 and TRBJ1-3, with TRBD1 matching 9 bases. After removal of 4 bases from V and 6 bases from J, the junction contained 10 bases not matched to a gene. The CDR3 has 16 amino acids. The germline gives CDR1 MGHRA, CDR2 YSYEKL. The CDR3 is CASSLGPGQGLNTIYF. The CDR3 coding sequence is TGCGCCAGCAGCCTCGGACCGGGACAGGGATTAAACACCATATATTTT.

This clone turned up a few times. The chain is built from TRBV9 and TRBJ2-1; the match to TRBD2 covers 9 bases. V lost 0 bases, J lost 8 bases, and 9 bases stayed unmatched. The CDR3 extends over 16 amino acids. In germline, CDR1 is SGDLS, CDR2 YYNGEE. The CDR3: CASSVARLAGVYEQFF. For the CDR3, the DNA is TGTGCCAGCAGCGTAGCGAGGTTAGCGGGAGTCTATGAGCAGTTCTTC.